These T cell receptor beta chains were read from a single sample in a study of technical replicates of blood from a handful of donors. Repertoires were generated with immunoSEQ multiplex PCR, while TCRdb's copy carries only in-frame clones and drops some. The repertoire includes under 85,000 clones, 80% to 95% of them detected once, and around 0.37% sits in the top ten. Material for sequencing was T cells isolated from PBMCs. These receptor sequences come from a human donor in good health. Some clones in this sample may be carry-over from other donors' samples. Both conserved end residues are part of each CDR3. The order of the fields is J gene, D gene, V gene, CDR3 protein. D genes are given only for firm matches.

TRBJ1-2 - TRBV7-3 CASSRARGTSLHGYTF
TRBJ2-6 TRBD1 TRBV4-1 CASSQQGAAGANVLTF
TRBJ1-2 - TRBV5-4 CASSLSEYGYTF
TRBJ1-1 - TRBV19 CASNYGPGEDNTEAFF
TRBJ2-5 TRBD2 TRBV14 CASCPGGGETQYF
TRBJ2-1 TRBD2 TRBV19 CASSIGIAGVLIDNEQFF
TRBJ1-5 - TRBV4-1 CASSPEVWQPQHF
TRBJ1-2 - TRBV2 CASSVSREDGYTF
TRBJ2-5 TRBD1 TRBV5-6 CASSQDRDETQYF
TRBJ2-1 - TRBV2 CASREEGRNEQFF
TRBJ1-1 - TRBV6-5 CASSSGGRAFF
TRBJ2-5 TRBD2 TRBV11-1 CASSSPPTTSGWETQYF
TRBJ1-2 - TRBV9 CASSKNGYTF
TRBJ1-4 - TRBV28 CASSDIRFVVNLNEKLFF
TRBJ2-7 TRBD1 TRBV15 CATSLGQGKVLRQYF
TRBJ2-3 TRBD1 TRBV7-2 CASSSGQGRRDTQYF
TRBJ2-3 TRBD2 TRBV14 CASSPTGGSGDTQYF
TRBJ2-3 TRBD2 TRBV7-3 CASSIAGRTDTQYF
TRBJ2-3 - TRBV9 CASSQTGLDTQYF
TRBJ2-1 TRBD2 TRBV7-3 CASSFLTSGTYNEQFF
TRBJ2-1 - TRBV4-3 CASSQTGYNEQFF
TRBJ1-1 - TRBV19 CASTWGGTEAFF
TRBJ1-2 TRBD1 TRBV5-6 CASSPLTGVGSGYTF
TRBJ1-1 - TRBV7-3 CASSGAGRDTEAFF
TRBJ1-2 TRBD1 TRBV29-1 CSAGQGTGYGYTF
TRBJ1-1 - TRBV5-6 CASSFAPTMNTEAFF
TRBJ2-1 TRBD1 TRBV19 CASSIGYLDRGTNEQFF
TRBJ1-2 TRBD1 TRBV18 CASSPSSWTGGGYTF
TRBJ2-5 TRBD1 TRBV7-8 CASSSSGGFPKTQYF
TRBJ1-2 - TRBV5-4 CASSPHPSDGYTF
TRBJ2-2 TRBD1 TRBV11-2 CASSSRTGEDTGELFF
TRBJ1-1 - TRBV6-5 CASSYSSTTEAFF
TRBJ2-3 - TRBV2 CASSGQSTDTQYF
TRBJ1-4 - TRBV19 CASSFRGEYNEKLFF
TRBJ2-7 TRBD2 TRBV7-3 CASSLRRGEGYEQYF
TRBJ2-2 - TRBV28 CASSFNTGNTGELFF
TRBJ2-3 - TRBV5-1 CASTHNRDTQYF
TRBJ2-7 TRBD2 TRBV7-9 CASSPVTSGIYEQYF
TRBJ1-5 - TRBV6-1 CASSELGSQPQHF
TRBJ2-3 - TRBV4-1 CASSHRPAGSTDTQYF
TRBJ1-5 TRBD1 TRBV10-3 CATTDRSDYSNQPQHF
TRBJ2-7 - TRBV11-2 CASSLGLAYYEQYF
TRBJ1-1 - TRBV19 CASSVQAEAFF
TRBJ1-1 TRBD1 TRBV30 CAWTLTTGAAFF
TRBJ2-3 TRBD1 TRBV10-3 CAIRTGTTDTQYF
TRBJ2-1 TRBD2 TRBV6-1 CASSDKRLANYNEQFF
TRBJ1-1 - TRBV5-4 CASSLINTEAFF
TRBJ2-3 - TRBV28 CASSLAPYLFSADTQYF
TRBJ1-5 - TRBV11-3 CASSLDQTFPYSNQPQHF
TRBJ1-5 - TRBV15 CATSRPREGNQPQHF
TRBJ1-1 - TRBV7-6 CASSLGAGTGAEAFF
TRBJ2-1 TRBD2 TRBV27 CASSSFFTTSGNNEQFF
TRBJ2-1 TRBD2 TRBV7-9 CASSWTSGRNNEQFF
TRBJ2-5 - TRBV7-3 CASSIDAGFRQETQYF
TRBJ1-2 TRBD1 TRBV13 CASSLGTGEDTF
TRBJ2-2 - TRBV27 CASSLTLELAGELFF
TRBJ1-5 TRBD1 TRBV4-3 CASSIGTGGGQPQHF
TRBJ1-1 - TRBV19 CASRQMGNTEAFF
- TRBD1 TRBV5-4 CASSLAGQGYEQYF